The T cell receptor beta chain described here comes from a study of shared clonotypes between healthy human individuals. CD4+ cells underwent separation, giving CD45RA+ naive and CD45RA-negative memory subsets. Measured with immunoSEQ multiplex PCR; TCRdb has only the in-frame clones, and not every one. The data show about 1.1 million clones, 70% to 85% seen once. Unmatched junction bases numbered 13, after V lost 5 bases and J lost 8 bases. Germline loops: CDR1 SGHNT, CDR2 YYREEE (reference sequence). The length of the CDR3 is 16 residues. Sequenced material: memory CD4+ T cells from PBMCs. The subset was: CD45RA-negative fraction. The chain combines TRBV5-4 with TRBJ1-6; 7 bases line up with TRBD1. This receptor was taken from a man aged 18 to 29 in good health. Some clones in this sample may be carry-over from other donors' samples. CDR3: CASRGGTAWGDSPLHF. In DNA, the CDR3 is TGTGCCAGCAGAGGAGGGACAGCCTGGGGGGATTCACCCCTCCACTTT.